What follows describes a single T cell receptor (beta chain). Its target is not known. These data belong to a study of cytomegalovirus exposure and HLA in healthy donors. Germline CDR1 LGHNA, CDR2 YSLEER. The CDR3 covers 16 residues. V was shortened by 0 bases and J by 1 base, with 7 bases between the two germline ends. Use of 60 Vbeta and 13 Jbeta primers characterized the PCR. This table comes from immunoSEQ multiplex PCR, and its TCRdb copy is limited to in-frame clones, with some not included. The repertoire has 150,000 to 200,000 clones, approximately 77% of them found once; the top ten carry 3% to 4.5%. The study's findings and limits: Follow-up analysis seemed to connect common viral pathogens with several of the most significant clusters identified. Under in vitro conditions, a few CMV-associated chains were confirmed as specific for CMV antigens.

This sequence was found in a man aged 25 to 45 in good health and CMV-seropositive. V is TRBV4-3 and J is TRBJ2-6; D is uncertain. Specimen: PBMCs. The CDR3 DNA reads as TGCGCCAGCAGCCAAGAATGGCAGTCTGGGGCCAACGTCCTGACTTTC. Translation: CASSQEWQSGANVLTF.